The rows below give T cell receptor beta chains drawn from one sample of a study of cytomegalovirus exposure and HLA in healthy donors. Clones were read by immunoSEQ multiplex PCR, and TCRdb kept only the in-frame ones, dropping some. The repertoire holds roughly 120,000 clones, roughly four fifths seen once, with 1.6% in the top ten. Sequenced: PBMCs. The receptors were gathered from a woman younger than 30 in good health and CMV-seronegative. The CDR3 runs from the conserved cysteine through the conserved F or W. The order of the fields is V gene, CDR3 protein.

TRBV7-9,CASSLVQNNQPQHF
TRBV6-1,CASSEDRGTEAFF
TRBV27,CASSPRDSSFYGYTF
TRBV30,CAWSVGGGGYEQYF
TRBV5-1,CASSLDSGANVLTF
TRBV6-1,CASSENRLSQETQYF
TRBV4-1,CASRQKPITEAFF
TRBV19,CASSPGGINYGYTF
TRBV4-1,CASSQPGSGHEKLFF
TRBV28,CASSPWTGRVIDTEAFF
TRBV5-6,CASSLVLLSSGANVLTF
TRBV10-1,CASSAGQGAYEQYF
TRBV5-1,CASSLAEGRLGLEQFF
TRBV4-1,CASSLQLGPRTDNEQFF
TRBV6-1,CASSEGRGNQPQHF
TRBV5-1,CASAAVGTNEKLFF
TRBV5-1,CASSAGDDGPQHF
TRBV2,CASSLLIRGYTF
TRBV28,CASSLGGVPGYTF
TRBV27,CASSPSTYDRASYNEQFF
TRBV7-8,CASRAREKLFF
TRBV4-1,CASSHHPGATNEKLFF
TRBV18,CASSPDTGVSGNTIYF
TRBV5-1,CASSPYTGTGAEGYTF
TRBV15,CATSRPGTGKGEQYF
TRBV11-2,CASSLEQGYSPLHF
TRBV4-1,CASSQDPLGSQPQHF
TRBV6-4,CASSDSQFGGLGNTEAFF
TRBV5-1,CASSLETGSAEQYF
TRBV5-8,CASSHWGESNQPQHF
TRBV5-1,CASSLGGRGSTGELFF
TRBV28,CALQGGVQRNTGELFF
TRBV5-6,CASSLTEGIWMALHF
TRBV5-4,CASSSGQNVSGNTIYF
TRBV5-3,CARSSPGGYSPLHF
TRBV5-6,CASSTGTSGGSTDTQYF
TRBV6-5,CASSSRGGGSSPLHF
TRBV5-1,CASRISGSYEQYF
TRBV10-3,CAISQRGFPIANTGELFF
TRBV15,CATADRYNTEAFF
TRBV7-2,CASSPGQGAWTEAFF